The 18 T cell receptor beta chains below come from one sample, sequenced in a study of T cell responses to AZD1222 COVID-19 vaccine. The assay was immunoSEQ multiplex PCR, and TCRdb's table has in-frame clones only and misses some. The sample yields 30,000 to 35,000 clones, approximately 87% seen once. The input for sequencing was peripheral blood, taken 28 days after the second AZD1222 dose. These receptors originate from an adult who received the AZD1222 COVID-19 vaccine.

V usage is TRBV3-1 (or the pseudogene TRBV3-2) and J usage is TRBJ1-5, with D perhaps matching TRBD1 (5 bases). The germline V gene has CDR1 LGHDT and CDR2 YNNKEL (reference sequence). Trimming removed 8 bases from V and 2 bases from J, with 13 bases in between. CDR3 size: 14 residues. CDR3 residues: CASGPGGGNQPQHF. As DNA, the CDR3 is TGTGCCAGCGGACCGGGGGGGGGCAATCAGCCCCAGCATTTT.

V and J are TRBV3-1 (or the pseudogene TRBV3-2) and TRBJ1-6; tentative D call: TRBD1 (6 bases). CDR1 is LGHDT, CDR2 YNNKEL, per germline (reference sequence). The length of the CDR3 is 16 residues. The germline V and J ends were trimmed by 5 bases and 5 bases, with 16 bases remaining between them. Here the CDR3 DNA reads TGTGCCAGCAGCTCCCGCCCCAGGGGCGATAATTCACCCCTCCACTTT. Its translation is CASSSRPRGDNSPLHF.

V gene TRBV3-1 (or the pseudogene TRBV3-2) combines with J gene TRBJ1-2; maybe TRBD1 (6 bases). V shed 5 bases and J shed 7 bases, with 38 bases lying between them. Germline CDR1 reads LGHDT; CDR2 reads YNNKEL (reference sequence). CDR3 length: 21 amino acids. The CDR3 region is CASSSPRAGATASRIRSGYTF. DNA for the CDR3: TGTGCCAGCAGCTCCCCTCGGGCAGGGGCTACCGCGAGCCGTATACGGTCTGGCTACACCTTC.

The chain carries TRBV19 and TRBJ1-4; 8 bases are shared with TRBD1. The germline CDR1 and CDR2 sequences are LNHDA and SQIVND (reference sequence). V was pared by 4 bases and J by 4 bases, with 5 bases of the junction left unmatched. The CDR3 contains 15 residues. The CDR3 reads CASSTGQGDNEKLFF. The CDR3 DNA follows: TGTGCCAGTAGTACCGGACAGGGTGATAATGAAAAACTGTTTTTT.

The chain is built from TRBV19 and TRBJ1-6, with D uncertain. This CDR3 has 15 residues. CDR1 and CDR2 (germline): LNHDA, SQIVND (reference sequence). Trimming shortened V by 6 bases and J by 7 bases, and 16 bases separated the two germline ends. CDR3 nucleotides: TGTGCCAGTAGAATTGGGGAAATGGGGAATTCACCCCTCCACTTT. It specifies CASRIGEMGNSPLHF.

The rearrangement joins TRBV4-1 to TRBJ2-1; unclear D gene. With 4 bases removed from V and 4 bases from J, the gap between germline ends came to 17 bases. This CDR3 comprises 16 residues. Germline-derived CDR1 and CDR2 are MGHRA and YSYEKL. This CDR3 is CASSPKPQRSYNEQFF. The CDR3 coding sequence is TGCGCCAGCAGCCCGAAACCACAGCGCTCATACAATGAGCAGTTCTTC.

The chain combines TRBV7-8 with TRBJ2-3; D unclear. CDR1 and CDR2 (germline): SGHVS, FQNEAQ. The CDR3 sequence is 16 residues long. Trimming stripped 5 bases from V and 3 bases from J, with 18 bases between. The CDR3 loop reads CASSHRRAKWTDTQYF. In nucleotides, the CDR3 is TGTGCCAGCAGCCACCGTCGCGCTAAATGGACAGATACGCAGTATTTT.

This rearrangement joins TRBV9 to TRBJ2-5, with 10 bases identical to TRBD2. J lost 5 bases, V lost 0 bases, and 10 bases had no gene match. The CDR3 is 17 residues long. Germline V gene data show CDR1 as SGDLS and CDR2 as YYNGEE. The CDR3 sequence: CASSVEGASGGRETQYF. In DNA, the CDR3 is TGTGCCAGCAGCGTAGAAGGCGCTAGCGGGGGCCGGGAGACCCAGTACTTC. The full variable domain, with the rest looked up from reference TRBV9 and TRBJ2-5, is DSGVTQTPKHLITATGQRVTLRCSPRSGDLSVYWYQQSLDQGLQFLIQYYNGEERAKGNILERFSAQQFPDLHSELNLSSLELGDSALYFCASSVEGASGGRETQYFGPGTRLLVL.

The sample holds one count of this clone. The V and J genes are TRBV6-5 and TRBJ2-7; D remains unclear. The germline CDR1 and CDR2 sequences are MNHEY and SVGAGI. Trimming left V 2 bases short and J 3 bases short, with 8 bases between. The CDR3 sequence is 13 residues long. This CDR3 reads CASSYSRFYEQYF. As DNA, the CDR3 is TGTGCCAGCAGTTACAGTAGGTTCTACGAGCAGTACTTC.

The CDR3 reads CASSPTAGALLRTYEQYF. CDR3 DNA sequence: TGTGCCAGCTCACCAACAGCGGGGGCGCTCCTAAGAACCTACGAGCAGTACTTC. The chain recombines TRBV18 with TRBJ2-7, with 8 bases fitting TRBD2. The ends lost 2 bases at V and 2 bases at J; junction bases unmatched: 14. The length of the CDR3 is 18 residues. In germline, CDR1 is KGHSH, CDR2 LQKENI.

This clone came up once. The chain links TRBV12-3 or TRBV12-4 to TRBJ1-2; a weak D match, TRBD1 (5 bases). V lost 6 bases and J 5 bases, leaving 13 bases between the germline ends. CDR3 length equals 13 residues. CDR3 region: CASSLTPGYGYTF. Written as DNA, the CDR3 is TGTGCCAGCAGCCTCACTCCAGGGTATGGCTACACCTTC.

The chain carries TRBV7-9 and TRBJ1-6; D remains ambiguous. The CDR3 covers 11 residues. The V and J ends lost 4 bases and 14 bases respectively, with 9 bases between them. The V gene's germline CDR1 is SEHNR and CDR2 FQNEAQ (reference sequence). CDR3 sequence (DNA): TGTGCCAGCAGCTCAACTTCTTCCCTCCACTTT. Translating gives CASSSTSSLHF. Full variable domain (rest looked up from reference TRBV7-9 and TRBJ1-6): DTGVSQNPRHKITKRGQNVTFRCDPISEHNRLYWYRQTLGQGPEFLTYFQNEAQLEKSRLLSDRFSAERPKGSFSTLEIQRTEQGDSAMYLCASSSTSSLHFGNGTRLTVT.

This CDR3 reads CASRRRQASTSGNTIYF. DNA of the CDR3: TGTGCCAGCAGAAGAAGACAGGCTAGCACCTCTGGAAACACCATATATTTT. The chain joins TRBV21-1 to TRBJ1-3; the D call TRBD1 from the table was never checked on the DNA. TRBV21-1 is marked as a pseudogene. The CDR3 consists of 17 residues.

The chain uses TRBV6-2 or TRBV6-3 and TRBJ2-7; a weak D match, TRBD2 (6 bases). Germline CDR1 is MNHEY and CDR2 is SVGEGT. This CDR3 has 13 residues. The V end lost 6 bases, the J end lost 6 bases, and 15 bases lay between the germline ends. CDR3 DNA sequence: TGTGCCAGCAGCACCGGACTAACGCTCGAGCAGTACTTC. Protein sequence: CASSTGLTLEQYF.

CDR3 amino acids: CASSWGQGATNEKLFF. The CDR3 nucleotides read TGTGCCAGCAGCTGGGGACAGGGGGCAACTAATGAAAAACTGTTTTTT. This chain links TRBV5-6 with TRBJ1-4, with 11 bases that match TRBD1. The trim removed 3 bases at V and 0 bases at J, leaving 1 base unmatched. Germline V lookup: CDR1 SGHDT, CDR2 YYEEEE. The CDR3 is 16 amino acids.

The genes are TRBV5-1 and TRBJ2-2; TRBD2 aligns across 7 bases. There are 15 residues in the CDR3. After removal of 4 bases from V and 3 bases from J, the junction contained 6 bases not matched to a gene. Per the germline V gene, CDR1 is SGHRS and CDR2 is YFSETQ. In nucleotides, the CDR3 is TGCGCCAGCAGCCGGGGAGGGGACCACACCGGGGAGCTGTTTTTT. Translated: CASSRGGDHTGELFF.

This rearrangement joins TRBV5-1 to TRBJ1-2, with 9 bases that match TRBD1. V lost 1 base, J lost 3 bases, and 1 base stayed unmatched. Germline V gives CDR1 SGHRS, CDR2 YFSETQ. The CDR3 length is 14 residues. CDR3 region: CASSLTGGHYGYTF. CDR3 bases: TGCGCCAGCAGCTTGACAGGGGGCCACTATGGCTACACCTTC. Full variable domain (rest looked up from reference TRBV5-1 and TRBJ1-2): KAGVTQTPRYLIKTRGQQVTLSCSPISGHRSVSWYQQTPGQGLQFLFEYFSETQRNKGNFPGRFSGRQFSNSRSEMNVSTLELGDSALYLCASSLTGGHYGYTFGSGTRLTVV.

The J gene is TRBJ1-3, the V gene TRBV7-8; 7 nucleotides align to TRBD1. This CDR3 contains 16 residues. Germline values: CDR1 SGHVS, CDR2 FQNEAQ. V gave up 4 bases and J gave up 5 bases; unmatched junction bases: 11. The CDR3 nucleotides are TGTGCCAGCAGCTCCGGACAGGTTGAATTGAGAAACACCATATATTTT. This gives the protein CASSSGQVELRNTIYF.